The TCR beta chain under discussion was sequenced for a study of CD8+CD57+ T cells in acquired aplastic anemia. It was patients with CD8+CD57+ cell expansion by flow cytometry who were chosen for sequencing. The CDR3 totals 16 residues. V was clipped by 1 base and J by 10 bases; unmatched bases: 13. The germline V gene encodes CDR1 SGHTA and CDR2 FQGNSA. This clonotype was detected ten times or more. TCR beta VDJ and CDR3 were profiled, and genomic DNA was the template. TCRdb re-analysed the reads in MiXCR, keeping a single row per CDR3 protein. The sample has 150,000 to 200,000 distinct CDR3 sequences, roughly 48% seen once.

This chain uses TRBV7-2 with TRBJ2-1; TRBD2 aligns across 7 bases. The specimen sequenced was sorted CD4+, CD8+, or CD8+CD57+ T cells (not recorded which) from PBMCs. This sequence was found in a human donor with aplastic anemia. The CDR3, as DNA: TGTGCCAGCAGCTTAGGGGGCGGGAGTACCGTCGGAGAGCAGTTCTTC. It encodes CASSLGGGSTVGEQFF. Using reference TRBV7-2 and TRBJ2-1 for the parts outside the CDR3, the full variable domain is GAGVSQSPSNKVTEKGKDVELRCDPISGHTALYWYRQSLGQGLEFLIYFQGNSAPDKSGLPSDRFSAERTGGSVSTLTIQRTQQEDSAVYLCASSLGGGSTVGEQFFGPGTRLTVL.